One sample yielded the 19 T cell receptor beta chains listed below, sequenced in a study of T cell repertoires in cytomegalovirus infection. Via MiXCR, TCRdb re-called the reads, giving one row per CDR3 protein. The sample has about 180,000 distinct CDR3 sequences; roughly 14% are singletons. Sequencing was done on a sample of PBMCs. The source is a human donor in good health (CMV status not recorded). Some clones in this sample may be carry-over from other donors' samples.

The chain uses TRBV7-9 and TRBJ1-1, with TRBD1 matching 7 bases. CDR3 size: 16 residues. Germline assignment: CDR1 SEHNR and CDR2 FQNEAQ (reference sequence). The J segment lost 4 bases and the V segment lost 2 bases, leaving 10 bases of the junction unmatched. The CDR3 DNA is TGTGCCAGCAGCTTACGAGTACAGGGGAGGGGCACTGAAGCTTTCTTT. Translating gives CASSLRVQGRGTEAFF.

The chain uses TRBV29-1 and TRBJ1-4; tentatively, D is TRBD1 (5 bases). The germline CDR1 and CDR2 sequences are SQVTM and ANQGSEA. CDR3 length equals 12 residues. V shed 6 bases and J shed 4 bases, with 9 bases lying between them. CDR3 sequence: CSVARDNEKLFF. The CDR3, as DNA: TGCAGCGTAGCCAGGGATAATGAAAAACTGTTTTTT.

This clonotype came up many times. The chain carries TRBV11-2 and TRBJ2-1; TRBD2 matches 10 bases. Germline V gene sequence: CDR1 SGHAT, CDR2 FQNNGV. The CDR3 covers 19 residues. V lost 5 bases and J lost 6; bases outside the gene matches: 19. The CDR3, as DNA: TGTGCCAGCAGCCGTAGCGTTCTAGCGGGAGTTACCCCCCTCAATGAGCAGTTCTTC. It translates to CASSRSVLAGVTPLNEQFF.

This clonotype was counted at least ten times. The chain recombines TRBV28 with TRBJ2-4; weak D call: TRBD1 (6 bases). This CDR3 spans 18 amino acids. Germline CDR1 reads MDHEN; CDR2 reads SYDVKM. V lost 3 bases to trimming and J lost 4 bases, with 22 bases between them. This CDR3 reads CASSFSPGEAPVKNIQYF. For the CDR3, the DNA is TGTGCCAGCAGTTTTTCCCCAGGGGAAGCGCCAGTAAAAAACATTCAGTACTTC.

A few counts support this clonotype. The chain combines TRBV28 with TRBJ1-3; no firm D call. Germline V gene data show CDR1 as MDHEN and CDR2 as SYDVKM. This CDR3 has 13 amino acids. Trimming removed 4 bases from V and 7 bases from J, with 11 bases in between. Here the CDR3 reads CASSSLKRNTIYF. DNA for the CDR3: TGTGCCAGCAGTTCACTTAAACGGAACACCATATATTTT.

This clonotype has a count of ten or more. This chain uses TRBV7-6 with TRBJ2-3; D is possibly TRBD2 (5 bases). Per germline, CDR1 SGHVS and CDR2 FNYEAQ. The CDR3 is 12 residues long. V lost 3 bases to trimming and J lost 6 bases, with 7 bases between them. The CDR3 bases are TGTGCCAGCAGCTTCCGGAGGGATACGCAGTATTTT. Its protein is CASSFRRDTQYF.

With regard to this clonotype: The CDR3 does not close with the conserved phenylalanine or tryptophan, likely indicating a read error. The V gene is TRBV7-3, the J gene TRBJ2-1; 7 nucleotides agree with TRBD2. V shed 10 bases and J 0 bases; nucleotides not matched to a gene: 6. CDR1 is SGHTA and CDR2 is FQGTGA in the germline V gene. This CDR3 comprises 14 residues. DNA for the CDR3: TGTGCCACACTGAGCGGGAACTCCTACAATGAGCAGTTCGTC. This translates into CATLSGNSYNEQFV.

The CDR3 coding sequence is TGCAGTGCTAGGGACAGGGTCGGACAGCCCCAGCATTTT. Translated, it gives CSARDRVGQPQHF. This chain joins TRBV20-1 and TRBJ1-5; 8 bases map to TRBD1. CDR3 length: 13 residues. J gave up 7 bases and V 3 bases, and 5 bases lay outside the gene matches. The germline V gene has CDR1 DFQATT and CDR2 SNEGSKA (reference sequence).

Here the CDR3 DNA reads TGTGCCAGCAGTTTGGAAGGACAGGGGGAGCTGTTTTTT. Amino acid sequence: CASSLEGQGELFF. The chain uses TRBV27 and TRBJ2-2; the D gene is possibly TRBD1 (6 bases). Germline lookup yields CDR1 MNHEY and CDR2 SMNVEV (reference sequence). This CDR3 region has 13 residues. V dropped 3 bases and J dropped 8 bases, with 10 bases sitting between them.

A few counts support this clonotype. This chain connects TRBV11-3 to TRBJ2-1, with TRBD2 matching 11 bases. Germline V gene data show CDR1 as SGHNT and CDR2 as YENEEA. The CDR3 loop spans 14 amino acids. Trimming at V came to 4 bases and at J to 10 bases, leaving 6 bases not matched to a gene. CDR3 in amino acids: CASSSTSGSGEQFF. The CDR3, as DNA: TGTGCCAGCAGCTCAACTAGCGGGAGTGGAGAGCAGTTCTTC. The variable domain in full, with the rest retrieved from reference TRBV11-3 and TRBJ2-1, is EAGVVQSPRYKIIEKKQPVAFWCNPISGHNTLYWYLQNLGQGPELLIRYENEEAVDDSQLPKDRFSAERLKGVDSTLKIQPAELGDSAVYLCASSSTSGSGEQFFGPGTRLTVL.

The chain links TRBV20-1 to TRBJ1-2; TRBD1 might be the D (5 bases). Germline lookup yields CDR1 DFQATT and CDR2 SNEGSKA (reference sequence). The CDR3 extends over 14 amino acids. V was pared by 5 bases and J by 6 bases, with 19 bases between. CDR3 sequence reads: CSAPNPGRGHGYTF. DNA for the CDR3: TGCAGTGCTCCTAACCCGGGACGAGGCCATGGCTACACCTTC.

The chain uses TRBV28 and TRBJ2-3; the match to TRBD2 covers 12 bases. Germline V gene data show CDR1 as MDHEN and CDR2 as SYDVKM. The CDR3 is 16 amino acids. After removal of 3 bases from V and 5 bases from J, the junction contained 6 bases not matched to a gene. In DNA form, the CDR3 reads TGTGCCAGCAGTTTTTGGGCTAGCGGGAGGGAAGATACGCAGTATTTT. Amino acid sequence: CASSFWASGREDTQYF.

This clonotype was found many times. The chain carries TRBV11-2 and TRBJ2-5; 7 bases agree with TRBD1. Germline-derived CDR1 and CDR2 are SGHAT and FQNNGV. The CDR3 is 14 residues long. V gave up 6 bases and J gave up 5 bases; unmatched junction bases: 9. For the CDR3, the DNA is TGTGCCAGCAGACAGGGGTCTCAATCGGAGACCCAGTACTTC. Its translation is CASRQGSQSETQYF.

This clonotype showed up many times. This chain connects TRBV7-2 to TRBJ2-3; 9 bases are shared with TRBD1. The CDR3 runs 14 residues. The ends lost 5 bases at V and 1 base at J; junction bases unmatched: 1. Germline V lookup: CDR1 SGHTA, CDR2 FQGNSA. CDR3 sequence (DNA): TGTGCCAGCAGCGGACAGGGGCGCACAGATACGCAGTATTTT. It yields the protein CASSGQGRTDTQYF.

The chain links TRBV20-1 to TRBJ2-5, with 8 bases matching TRBD2. Germline V gene sequence: CDR1 DFQATT, CDR2 SNEGSKA (reference sequence). The CDR3 loop spans 14 amino acids. Trimming cost V 6 bases and J 2 bases; bases outside gene matches: 8. In DNA form, the CDR3 reads TGCAGTGCCGGGGGGGGGAGGGGACAAGAGACCCAGTACTTC. It encodes CSAGGGRGQETQYF.

This clonotype was counted at least ten times. The chain has TRBV11-3 and TRBJ2-1; TRBD1 matches at 8 bases. CDR1 SGHNT and CDR2 YENEEA come from the germline V gene. The CDR3 totals 17 residues. The V gene end was trimmed by 5 bases and the J gene end by 0 bases; junction bases not matched to a gene: 9. Written as DNA, the CDR3 is TGTGCCAGCAGCCCCGGGGACAGGTGGGCCTCCTACAATGAGCAGTTCTTC. Its translation is CASSPGDRWASYNEQFF.

There are many counts of this clonotype. The V and J genes are TRBV7-4 and TRBJ2-1, with 11 bases fitting TRBD2. V lost 3 bases and J lost 4; bases outside the gene matches: 11. CDR3 length: 18 amino acids. Germline V gene sequence: CDR1 SGHVT, CDR2 SQSDAQ. CDR3 coding DNA: TGTGCCAGCAGCTTCGGGACTAGCGGCGAAGGGGAGTACAATGAGCAGTTCTTC. Its translation: CASSFGTSGEGEYNEQFF.

This clonotype has a count of ten or more. The CDR3 DNA is TGTGCCAGCAGCCCTCCCGGTCTCACCTGGGGTACGCAGTATTTT. Protein product: CASSPPGLTWGTQYF. The gene calls are TRBV7-2 and TRBJ2-3; no firm D call. The CDR3 is 15 amino acids. Germline lookup yields CDR1 SGHTA and CDR2 FQGNSA. V shed 5 bases and J shed 8 bases, with 20 bases lying between them.

The V call is TRBV18, the J call TRBJ2-2; D might be TRBD1 (5 bases). This CDR3 is 15 amino acids long. Trimming pared 4 bases from V and 5 bases from J, leaving 14 bases between. Germline CDR1 and CDR2: KGHSH and LQKENI. The CDR3 sequence: CASSQGQTITGELFF. CDR3 in DNA: TGTGCCAGCTCACAGGGGCAGACGATTACCGGGGAGCTGTTTTTT.